One and the same sample provided the 6 T cell receptor beta chains below, sequenced in a study of blood T cell repertoires in COVID-19 (dated by TCRdb to 2018 to 2021). The library was built by means of the immunoSEQ multiplex PCR assay. The clones in this table, taken by TCRdb from immuneACCESS, are in-frame only. Not every clone is retained; where verified, under half of the shortfall comes from an unresolved V gene, and the cause of the rest is unknown. For this sample there are 110,000 to 150,000 clones; roughly nine tenths appear just once. The biggest ten clones account for approximately 3% of the sample. Sequenced input: peripheral blood. The receptors here all came from a woman in her fifties or sixties with active COVID-19.

The V call is TRBV18, the J call TRBJ1-2; 7 bases fit TRBD1. In germline, CDR1 is KGHSH, CDR2 LQKENI. The CDR3 has 16 amino acids. Losses at the gene ends were 2 bases for V and 4 bases for J; bases not matched to a gene: 10. The DNA of the CDR3 is TGTGCCAGCTCACCAATGGCCCGGGACAGAGTCTATGGCTACACCTTC. Translating gives CASSPMARDRVYGYTF.

The V and J genes are TRBV6-5 and TRBJ1-3; TRBD1 might be the D (6 bases). V was pared by 8 bases and J by 4 bases, with 15 bases between. Germline values: CDR1 MNHEY, CDR2 SVGAGI. The CDR3 contains 14 residues. The CDR3 coding sequence is TGTGCCAGCGGAAATACAGGGACGGGAAACACCATATATTTT. It codes for CASGNTGTGNTIYF.

This clone has just a few counts. The genes are TRBV5-1 and TRBJ1-6, with D possibly matching TRBD1 (6 bases). The CDR3 sequence is 15 residues long. The germline V gene has CDR1 SGHRS and CDR2 YFSETQ. Deletions cut 4 bases from V and 10 bases from J, with 18 bases between. This chain's CDR3 is CASSVGTATGSPLHF. The CDR3 DNA reads as TGCGCCAGCAGCGTCGGGACGGCGACAGGATCACCCCTCCACTTT.

The chain recombines TRBV7-3 with TRBJ2-1, with TRBD2 matching 11 bases. Trimming removed 4 bases from V and 5 bases from J; junction bases left unmatched: 4. Per the germline V gene, CDR1 is SGHTA and CDR2 is FQGTGA. The CDR3 consists of 15 residues. CDR3 nucleotides: TGTGCCAGCAGCTCCGGGACTAGCGGACACAATGAGCAGTTCTTC. Residues: CASSSGTSGHNEQFF.

The V gene is TRBV5-1, the J gene TRBJ1-1; D is possibly TRBD1 (6 bases). The CDR3 is made up of 13 amino acids. Looked up from germline, CDR1 is SGHRS and CDR2 is YFSETQ. Between the trimmed V and J ends, which lost 4 bases and 10 bases, there was a span of 17 bases. The CDR3 protein is CASSPARGGAAFF. The CDR3 region has the DNA TGCGCCAGCAGCCCCGCACGAGGGGGGGCAGCTTTCTTT.

This rearrangement joins TRBV30 to TRBJ2-7; the D gene is possibly TRBD2 (6 bases). Trimming removed 5 bases at V and 2 bases at J, with 10 bases between. Germline V gene data show CDR1 as GTSNPN and CDR2 as SVGIG (reference sequence). The CDR3 length is 12 residues. CDR3 region: CAWGRTTYEQYF. CDR3 sequence (DNA): TGTGCCTGGGGACGGACTACCTACGAGCAGTACTTC.